These 21 T cell receptor beta chains were all obtained from the same sample, sequenced in a study of identical twins. From the 5' RACE reads, TCRdb called clonotypes with MiXCR, one entry per CDR3 protein. The sample contains 700,000 or so distinct CDR3 sequences, 8% to 9% of which appear only once. Separately, the same data were catalogued under a study of yellow fever vaccine responses in identical twins.

The sequencing sample was made of PBMCs. These receptors all stem from a woman under 30 in good health.

The chain employs TRBV4-2 and TRBJ2-7; possible D gene TRBD2, 5 bases. CDR1 is LGHNA and CDR2 is YNFKEQ in the germline V gene. There are 15 residues in the CDR3. V dropped 1 base and J dropped 3 bases, with 13 bases sitting between them. CDR3 amino acids: CASSQGGFGVYEQYF. CDR3 DNA sequence: TGTGCCAGCAGCCAAGGAGGGTTTGGGGTCTACGAGCAGTACTTC.

This clonotype was observed at least ten times. J is TRBJ2-5 and V is TRBV7-9; weak D call: TRBD2 (6 bases). V was pared by 0 bases and J by 1 base, with 12 bases between. The germline V gene has CDR1 SEHNR and CDR2 FQNEAQ (reference sequence). CDR3 length: 16 residues. CDR3 coding DNA: TGTGCCAGCAGCTTAGCGAATAGCGGAAGCCAAGAGACCCAGTACTTC. This translates into CASSLANSGSQETQYF. Variable domain in full (rest from reference TRBV7-9 and TRBJ2-5): DTGVSQNPRHKITKRGQNVTFRCDPISEHNRLYWYRQTLGQGPEFLTYFQNEAQLEKSRLLSDRFSAERPKGSFSTLEIQRTEQGDSAMYLCASSLANSGSQETQYFGPGTRLLVL.

This clonotype was recorded a few times. The V gene is TRBV2, the J gene TRBJ1-1, with D possibly being TRBD1 (5 bases). The V end was cut by 6 bases, the J end by 0 bases, with 11 bases between. The CDR3 is 14 residues long. Germline loops: CDR1 SNHLY, CDR2 FYNNEI. CDR3 protein: CASSWDGLNTEAFF. The DNA of the CDR3 is TGTGCCAGCAGCTGGGACGGATTGAACACTGAAGCTTTCTTT.

This clonotype showed up just a few times. For the CDR3, the DNA is TGTGCCAGCAGCGAGGCGGGAAATTCCTACAATGAGCAGTTCTTC. Its protein is CASSEAGNSYNEQFF. The chain couples TRBV9 to TRBJ2-1; a possible D gene is TRBD2 (6 bases). CDR3 length: 15 amino acids. Germline V gene data show CDR1 as SGDLS and CDR2 as YYNGEE. V lost 3 bases and J lost 1, with 11 bases in between.

The V and J genes are TRBV6-1 and TRBJ2-1; no firm D call. Trimming removed 4 bases at V and 15 bases at J, with 13 bases between. This CDR3 has 11 residues. Per germline, CDR1 MNHNS and CDR2 SASEGT. This chain's CDR3 is CASSAQIKRFF. The CDR3 coding sequence is TGTGCCAGCAGTGCCCAGATAAAGCGGTTCTTC.

This clonotype was detected only a few times. The chain uses TRBV2 and TRBJ2-1; TRBD2 matches at 8 bases. Germline values: CDR1 SNHLY, CDR2 FYNNEI. The CDR3 has 13 residues. With 1 base clipped from V and 15 bases from J, the junction kept 8 bases outside the gene matches. The CDR3 protein is CASSEEGAGGLFF. CDR3 DNA: TGTGCCAGCAGTGAAGAGGGTGCGGGAGGTCTGTTCTTC.

This clonotype was seen a single time. V gene TRBV3-1 combines with J gene TRBJ2-5; a possible D gene is TRBD1 (7 bases). V dropped 5 bases and J dropped 5 bases, with 18 bases sitting between them. The CDR3 is 15 residues long. CDR1 is LGHDT and CDR2 is YNNKEL in the germline V gene (reference sequence). The CDR3 coding sequence is TGTGCCAGCAGCTCGCGGGGACAGTGGGGCGAGACCCAGTACTTC. Translation: CASSSRGQWGETQYF.

This clonotype showed up many times. The chain couples TRBV7-2 to TRBJ2-7; perhaps TRBD2 as D (6 bases). CDR3 length equals 16 residues. Germline values: CDR1 SGHTA, CDR2 FQGNSA. Between the trimmed V and J ends, which lost 3 bases and 0 bases, there was a span of 15 bases. CDR3 in amino acids: CASSLVTSQLSYEQYF. CDR3 DNA: TGTGCCAGCAGCTTGGTGACTAGTCAGCTCTCCTACGAGCAGTACTTC.

V is TRBV18 and J is TRBJ1-2; D is perhaps TRBD1 (6 bases). CDR1 and CDR2 from the germline V gene are KGHSH and LQKENI. V was clipped by 6 bases and J by 4 bases, with 15 bases between them. This CDR3 region has 14 residues. CDR3 nucleotides: TGTGCCAGCTCTGAGCGGGACACCTCCTATGGCTACACCTTC. Translation: CASSERDTSYGYTF.

The CDR3, as DNA: TGTGCCAGCAGTCCCTTCGGGGGAGGGAACACCGGGGAGCTGTTTTTT. This codes for CASSPFGGGNTGELFF. V is TRBV28 and J is TRBJ2-2; a possible D gene is TRBD2 (6 bases). The CDR3 totals 16 residues. CDR1 is MDHEN and CDR2 is SYDVKM in the germline V gene. The V end lost 5 bases, the J end lost 1 base, and 14 bases lay between the germline ends.

This chain joins TRBV6-5 and TRBJ1-4, with D hard to call. V was shortened by 1 base and J by 3 bases, with 3 bases between the two germline ends. Germline V lookup: CDR1 MNHEY, CDR2 SVGAGI. This CDR3 comprises 13 residues. The CDR3 DNA reads as TGTGCCAGCAGTTACTACGCTAATGAAAAACTGTTTTTT. Protein product: CASSYYANEKLFF.

There are many counts of this clonotype. The rearrangement links TRBV24-1 to TRBJ2-5; the D is unclear. V was pared by 4 bases and J by 5 bases, with 16 bases between. The CDR3 has 15 amino acids. The germline V gene has CDR1 KGHDR and CDR2 SFDVKD. The CDR3 spells CATSDPSLARETQYF. The CDR3 DNA is TGTGCCACCAGTGACCCAAGTCTGGCCCGGGAGACCCAGTACTTC.

The V call is TRBV5-1, the J call TRBJ2-5, with TRBD1 as a possible D gene (6 bases). V was cut by 5 bases and J by 1 base, with 15 bases left in between. The germline CDR1 and CDR2 sequences are SGHRS and YFSETQ. This CDR3 is 15 amino acids long. CDR3 sequence (DNA): TGCGCCAGCAGGGGGGCGGCTCCCAGCCAAGAGACCCAGTACTTC. Translating gives CASRGAAPSQETQYF.

The genes are TRBV4-1 and TRBJ2-5; TRBD2 matches at 13 bases. The CDR3 spans 21 residues. Per germline, CDR1 MGHRA and CDR2 YSYEKL. The trim removed 1 base at V and 4 bases at J, leaving 18 bases unmatched. The CDR3 loop reads CASSQAARGGLAGVGGETQYF. Written as DNA, the CDR3 is TGCGCCAGCAGCCAAGCGGCACGGGGTGGACTAGCGGGAGTGGGAGGAGAGACCCAGTACTTC.

This clonotype was recorded a few times. The CDR3 DNA reads as TGCGCCAGCAGCCAAGATACATCAGGGAACCGGCCCCAGCATTTT. Its protein product is CASSQDTSGNRPQHF. The chain carries TRBV4-3 and TRBJ1-5; D is possibly TRBD1 (5 bases). Between the trimmed V and J ends, which lost 0 bases and 9 bases, there was a span of 15 bases. The CDR3 totals 15 residues. In germline, CDR1 is LGHNA, CDR2 YSLEER.

This clonotype was counted only a few times. The chain employs TRBV4-1 and TRBJ2-1; the D is unclear. The V and J ends lost 1 base and 6 bases respectively, with 10 bases between them. The germline gives CDR1 MGHRA, CDR2 YSYEKL. The CDR3 is 14 residues long. CDR3 sequence reads: CASSQVGDSNEQFF. CDR3 coding DNA: TGCGCCAGCAGCCAAGTTGGCGATAGCAATGAGCAGTTCTTC.

The V and J genes are TRBV28 and TRBJ2-7; 10 bases are a match to TRBD2. Per the germline V gene, CDR1 is MDHEN and CDR2 is SYDVKM. After removal of 7 bases from V and 5 bases from J, the junction contained 11 bases not matched to a gene. This CDR3 has 15 amino acids. This chain's CDR3 is CASIGLAGVRDEQYF. DNA of the CDR3: TGTGCCAGCATTGGGCTAGCGGGAGTTCGCGACGAGCAGTACTTC.

This clonotype was recorded many times. The chain combines TRBV29-1 with TRBJ2-5, with a weak D call TRBD2 (5 bases). The V and J ends lost 4 bases and 5 bases respectively, with 14 bases between them. The CDR3 has 13 residues. Germline V gene sequence: CDR1 SQVTM, CDR2 ANQGSEA. The CDR3 bases are TGCAGCGTTGTGGCGGGTCTGGCGGAGACCCAGTACTTC. Translating gives CSVVAGLAETQYF.

This clonotype showed up many times. This chain joins TRBV2 and TRBJ1-5, with D unresolved. Trimming stripped 1 base from V and 0 bases from J, with 4 bases between. Germline V gene lookup returns CDR1 SNHLY and CDR2 FYNNEI. The CDR3 runs to 14 residues. Here the CDR3 DNA reads TGTGCCAGCAGTGAAGGACTTAGCAATCAGCCCCAGCATTTT. It encodes CASSEGLSNQPQHF.

This clonotype was seen at least ten times. V and J are TRBV7-8 and TRBJ2-1; 10 nucleotides match TRBD2. V shed 1 base, J shed 10 bases, and the junction held 7 bases outside the gene matches. Germline assignment: CDR1 SGHVS and CDR2 FQNEAQ. The CDR3 covers 15 residues. The CDR3 bases are TGTGCCAGCAGCTTAGTTCTAGCGGGAGCTGGAGAGCAGTTCTTC. This sequence encodes CASSLVLAGAGEQFF.

This clonotype occurred many times. The J gene is TRBJ2-7, the V gene TRBV11-2, with 7 bases aligning to TRBD1. The J segment lost 3 bases and the V segment lost 3 bases, leaving 2 bases of the junction unmatched. This CDR3 spans 13 amino acids. The V gene's germline CDR1 is SGHAT and CDR2 FQNNGV. Here the CDR3 reads CASSFDRDYEQYF. The CDR3 DNA sequence: TGTGCCAGCAGCTTTGACAGGGACTACGAGCAGTACTTC. Complete variable domain (other parts from reference TRBV11-2 and TRBJ2-7): EAGVAQSPRYKIIEKRQSVAFWCNPISGHATLYWYQQILGQGPKLLIQFQNNGVVDDSQLPKDRFSAERLKGVDSTLKIQPAKLEDSAVYLCASSFDRDYEQYFGPGTRLTVT.